This TCR beta chain was identified in a study of T cells in tuberculosis. About the research overall: T cells were selected with CD1B tetramers loaded with glucose monomycolate. In South Africa, adults with active tuberculosis were compared with IGRA-negative and latently infected IGRA-positive adolescents. General observations from the study: Samples were chosen by availability of cryopreserved specimens. The TCR-beta difference was not significant; alpha differences partly reflected length.

To note about this clone: What it binds is not known.

V dropped 3 bases and J dropped 5; count of bases not matched to a gene: 16. CDR1 KGHSH and CDR2 LQKENI come from the germline V gene. The CDR3 extends over 17 amino acids. The data were produced by immunoSEQ multiplex PCR, yet TCRdb's version contains in-frame clones alone and is incomplete. This sample yields just under 45,000 clones, of which about 95% are seen a single time; under 2% belongs to the top ten. This clonotype was obtained from a donor aged 10-29 years with latent tuberculosis or without tuberculosis infection. Some clones in this sample may be carry-over from other donors' samples. Sequencing was done on a sample of PBMCs. The chain is built from TRBV18 and TRBJ2-7; the match to TRBD1 covers 7 bases. This chain's CDR3 is CASSPIPPGQGVDEQYF. CDR3 coding DNA: TGTGCCAGCTCACCTATCCCGCCGGGCCAGGGGGTAGACGAGCAGTACTTC.